Below are 21 T cell receptor beta chains sequenced from a single sample in a study of identical twins. From the 5' RACE reads, TCRdb called clonotypes with MiXCR, one entry per CDR3 protein. The data hold about 340,000 distinct CDR3 sequences, with around 9.7% observed a single time. Sequencing was performed on naive T cells sorted from blood. These TCRs come from a woman in her 50s in good health.

The chain links TRBV30 to TRBJ2-6, with D maybe TRBD2 (5 bases). Germline V gene data show CDR1 as GTSNPN and CDR2 as SVGIG (reference sequence). V was shortened by 5 bases and J by 7 bases, with 18 bases between the two germline ends. The CDR3 runs to 15 residues. CDR3 in amino acids: CAWFSGIIGANVLTF. As DNA, the CDR3 is TGTGCCTGGTTCTCGGGGATTATCGGCGCCAACGTCCTGACTTTC.

This clonotype has at least ten counts. The J gene is TRBJ2-1, the V gene TRBV15, with TRBD2 matching over 7 bases. The V and J ends lost 5 bases and 2 bases, in that order; junction bases with no gene match: 6. The CDR3 has 15 residues. Germline assignment: CDR1 LNHNV and CDR2 YYDKDF (reference sequence). This CDR3 is CATSFSGGAYNEQFF. The CDR3 nucleotides are TGTGCCACCAGCTTCTCGGGAGGTGCCTACAATGAGCAGTTCTTC.

The chain combines TRBV29-1 with TRBJ2-1; 13 bases match TRBD2. The CDR3 sequence is 16 residues long. After removal of 0 bases from V and 8 bases from J, the junction contained 7 bases not matched to a gene. Per the germline V gene, CDR1 is SQVTM and CDR2 is ANQGSEA. For the CDR3, the DNA is TGCAGCGTTGAAGATCCGGGACTAGCGGGGTGGGATGAGCAGTTCTTC. Protein product: CSVEDPGLAGWDEQFF.

CDR3 coding DNA: TGTGCCAGCAGTTACGGTCGGGGGGACCACGAGCAGTACTTC. This encodes CASSYGRGDHEQYF. The chain carries TRBV6-5 and TRBJ2-7; 7 bases agree with TRBD2. Trimming at V came to 2 bases and at J to 5 bases, leaving 6 bases not matched to a gene. The CDR3 has 14 amino acids. From germline, CDR1 is MNHEY and CDR2 SVGAGI.

This rearrangement joins TRBV5-1 to TRBJ2-7; perhaps D is TRBD1 or TRBD2 (5 bases each). The CDR3 has 15 amino acids. V lost 0 bases and J lost 2, with 12 bases in between. The germline V gene encodes CDR1 SGHRS and CDR2 YFSETQ. CDR3 nucleotides: TGCGCCAGCAGCTTGGACGGGACCCCCGCCTACGAGCAGTACTTC. It specifies CASSLDGTPAYEQYF.

The chain is built from TRBV25-1 and TRBJ2-2; no clear D. The CDR3 contains 13 residues. From germline, CDR1 is MGHDK and CDR2 SYGVNS. V was shortened by 6 bases and J by 6 bases, with 11 bases between the two germline ends. The CDR3: CASSSKVSGELFF. The CDR3 DNA reads as TGTGCCAGCAGCTCGAAAGTGTCCGGGGAGCTGTTTTTT.

This clonotype was counted many times. The genes are TRBV7-7 and TRBJ2-1, with D possibly matching TRBD2 (6 bases). Trimming left V 1 base short and J 4 bases short, with 8 bases between. From germline, CDR1 is SSHAT and CDR2 FNYEAQ (reference sequence). CDR3 length: 14 residues. This chain's CDR3 is CASSLGGVYNEQFF. The CDR3 coding sequence is TGTGCCAGCAGCTTAGGCGGGGTATACAATGAGCAGTTCTTC. The full variable domain, in which reference TRBV7-7 and TRBJ2-1 provide the parts outside the CDR3, is GAGVSQSPRYKVTKRGQDVTLRCDPISSHATLYWYQQALGQGPEFLTYFNYEAQPDKSGLPSDRFSAERPEGSISTLTIQRTEQRDSAMYRCASSLGGVYNEQFFGPGTRLTVL.

The chain joins TRBV5-6 to TRBJ2-2; either TRBD1 or TRBD2 may supply D (6 bases each). Trimming stripped 1 base from V and 5 bases from J, with 15 bases between. CDR1 is SGHDT, CDR2 YYEEEE, per germline. The length of the CDR3 is 16 residues. The CDR3 loop is CASSLRGRIRTGELFF. The CDR3, as DNA: TGTGCCAGCAGCTTGAGGGGGAGGATCCGGACCGGGGAGCTGTTTTTT.

The sample holds many counts of this clonotype. The CDR3 coding sequence is TGTGCCAGCAGTTTAGCAGGGATCGGGTACGAGCAGTACTTC. This codes for CASSLAGIGYEQYF. The chain employs TRBV12-3 or TRBV12-4 and TRBJ2-7; D is ambiguous. The V gene lost 0 bases and the J gene lost 4 bases, with 10 bases spanning the gap. The length of the CDR3 is 14 residues.

In its sample, this clonotype was seen a few times. The chain recombines TRBV5-1 with TRBJ2-3, with 9 bases matching TRBD1. This CDR3 has 15 residues. Germline CDR1 and CDR2: SGHRS and YFSETQ. The junction had 5 bases not matched to a gene; V was cut back by 4 bases and J by 2 bases. This CDR3 reads CASSTGTGSTDTQYF. The CDR3 nucleotides read TGCGCCAGCAGCACCGGGACAGGGTCCACAGATACGCAGTATTTT.

This clonotype has at least ten counts. V and J are TRBV27 and TRBJ1-5, with D unresolved. The CDR3 is made up of 16 amino acids. Germline CDR1 is MNHEY and CDR2 is SMNVEV (reference sequence). Trimming cost V 6 bases and J 5 bases, with 20 bases left between them. The CDR3: CASSPKAVRRDQPQHF. Written as DNA, the CDR3 is TGTGCCAGCAGCCCCAAGGCAGTTCGGAGAGATCAGCCCCAGCATTTT.

This sequence joins TRBV4-1 and TRBJ2-1; TRBD2 agrees at 12 bases. Germline assignment: CDR1 MGHRA and CDR2 YSYEKL. The CDR3 has 19 residues. V gave up 1 base and J gave up 0 bases; unmatched junction bases: 7. The CDR3 nucleotides are TGCGCCAGCAGCCAAGGTGGACTAGCGGGACTCGGCTCCTACAATGAGCAGTTCTTC. Translated, it gives CASSQGGLAGLGSYNEQFF.

CDR3 nucleotides: TGTGCCAGCAGCCCTACAGGACTAGCGGAACAAGAGACCCAGTACTTC. Protein product: CASSPTGLAEQETQYF. The V and J genes are TRBV6-6 and TRBJ2-5, with TRBD2 identical over 10 bases. This CDR3 is 16 amino acids long. Germline loops: CDR1 MNHNY, CDR2 SVGAGI (reference sequence). J was trimmed by 2 bases and V by 6 bases; bases with no gene match: 9.

The rearrangement links TRBV29-1 to TRBJ1-2, with unresolved D. The germline V and J ends were trimmed by 6 bases and 4 bases, with 15 bases remaining between them. The CDR3 totals 13 residues. Germline V gene lookup returns CDR1 SQVTM and CDR2 ANQGSEA. This CDR3 reads CSVPRVALYGYTF. For the CDR3, the DNA is TGCAGCGTCCCTCGGGTAGCCCTCTATGGCTACACCTTC.

This clonotype was observed many times. The chain links TRBV5-1 to TRBJ2-1, with 7 bases that match TRBD2. This CDR3 spans 13 amino acids. Trimming cost V 4 bases and J 9 bases; bases outside gene matches: 7. Germline CDR1 SGHRS, CDR2 YFSETQ. The CDR3 loop is CASSLGRGGEQFF. The CDR3 DNA follows: TGCGCCAGCAGCCTGGGGAGGGGAGGTGAGCAGTTCTTC. Supplemented by reference TRBV5-1 and TRBJ2-1, the full variable domain reads KAGVTQTPRYLIKTRGQQVTLSCSPISGHRSVSWYQQTPGQGLQFLFEYFSETQRNKGNFPGRFSGRQFSNSRSEMNVSTLELGDSALYLCASSLGRGGEQFFGPGTRLTVL.

The chain uses TRBV12-3 or TRBV12-4 and TRBJ2-7; a weak D match, TRBD2 (5 bases). The V end was cut by 8 bases, the J end by 9 bases, with 17 bases between. The CDR3 covers 12 residues. This CDR3 reads CASRSGPGRQYV. As DNA, the CDR3 is TGTGCCAGCCGCTCCGGTCCGGGGAGGCAGTACGTC.

The chain has TRBV15 and TRBJ2-1; 10 nucleotides line up with TRBD1. The length of the CDR3 is 14 residues. V lost 4 bases and J lost 7; bases outside the gene matches: 4. Germline CDR1 reads LNHNV; CDR2 reads YYDKDF (reference sequence). CDR3 sequence: CATSTRTGGNEQFF. The CDR3 DNA sequence: TGTGCCACCAGCACCCGGACAGGGGGGAATGAGCAGTTCTTC.

In this sample, this clonotype turned up many times. The V gene is TRBV20-1, the J gene TRBJ1-3; D remains unclear. This CDR3 region has 12 residues. In germline, CDR1 is DFQATT, CDR2 SNEGSKA (reference sequence). With 1 base removed from V and 4 bases from J, the gap between germline ends came to 5 bases. The CDR3: CSARASGNTIYF. The CDR3, as DNA: TGCAGTGCTAGAGCGTCCGGAAACACCATATATTTT.

This clonotype has a handful of counts. The chain carries TRBV5-1 and TRBJ2-7; 10 bases are a match to TRBD2. The CDR3 runs to 14 residues. The V and J ends lost 0 bases and 5 bases, in that order; junction bases with no gene match: 2. CDR1 and CDR2 (germline): SGHRS, YFSETQ. In DNA, the CDR3 is TGCGCCAGCAGCTTGGGGACTAGCGGCGACGAGCAGTACTTC. Translating gives CASSLGTSGDEQYF.

This clonotype was seen ten or more times. V is TRBV12-3 or TRBV12-4 and J is TRBJ2-3; D uncertain. V was shortened by 7 bases and J by 7 bases, with 18 bases between the two germline ends. This CDR3 has 14 amino acids. The CDR3 here is CASTPGDARNTQYF. DNA for the CDR3: TGTGCCAGCACCCCCGGCGACGCTCGAAATACGCAGTATTTT.

This clonotype was seen at least ten times. The CDR3 reads CATSDSPGLAIGSEQFF. The CDR3 nucleotides are TGTGCCACCAGTGATTCTCCGGGACTAGCGATCGGCAGTGAGCAGTTCTTC. The genes are TRBV24-1 and TRBJ2-1, with 10 bases that match TRBD2. The CDR3 contains 17 residues. Germline-derived CDR1 and CDR2 are KGHDR and SFDVKD. With V trimmed by 2 bases and J by 9 bases, 12 bases remained unmatched.